The clone carrying this TCR beta chain showed up just once. CDR1 and CDR2 from the germline V gene are SGHAT and FQNNGV. CDR3 size: 14 residues. V was shortened by 5 bases and J by 9 bases, with 14 bases between the two germline ends. This entry belongs to a study of blood T cell repertoires in COVID-19. Profiling relied on immunoSEQ multiplex PCR, and the TCRdb table lists in-frame clones only, not all of them. The sample yields around 270,000 clones, around four fifths seen once. Sequencing input: peripheral blood. The V and J genes are TRBV11-2 and TRBJ1-6, with a tentative D call TRBD1 (6 bases). This TCR came from a man aged 55 to 69 with acute or convalescent COVID-19. CDR3 residues: CASSGDRKGSPLHF. CDR3 in DNA: TGTGCCAGCAGCGGAGACAGGAAGGGTTCACCCCTCCACTTT. Combining the CDR3 with reference TRBV11-2 and TRBJ1-6 gives the whole variable domain EAGVAQSPRYKIIEKRQSVAFWCNPISGHATLYWYQQILGQGPKLLIQFQNNGVVDDSQLPKDRFSAERLKGVDSTLKIQPAKLEDSAVYLCASSGDRKGSPLHFGNGTRLTVT.